This TCR beta chain is drawn from a study of blood T cells in healthy people across ages. CDR1 is SEHNR and CDR2 is FQNEAQ in the germline V gene (reference sequence). Trimming left V 10 bases short and J 3 bases short, with 13 bases between. The CDR3 totals 12 residues. It was with a sample-barcoded 5' primer and a J-beta primer mix that a second PCR of about 7 to 12 cycles was run. A 12-random-nucleotide template-switch adaptor tagged each cDNA molecule. TCRdb re-called the 5' RACE reads through MiXCR, storing one row per CDR3 protein. The sample has under 800,000 distinct CDR3 sequences; roughly 47% are singletons. Isolated PBMCs totaled at least 7 million in each sample. This clonotype was detected a few times. Its antigen is not known. Study findings and constraints: Roughly linearly, TCR beta diversity per million T cells fell as age increased. Long-lived donors had more naive CD4+ cells and higher diversity than aged donors.

The receptor comes from an older woman in good health. Specimen: blood. The chain joins TRBV7-9 to TRBJ2-7; tentatively, D is TRBD1 (6 bases). CDR3 in DNA: TGTGCCATCTCGACAGGTAGCTACGAGCAGTACTTC. This encodes CAISTGSYEQYF.